The sequence of this T cell receptor (beta chain) was determined in a study of Ad26.COV2.S vaccination and SARS-CoV-2 variants. Background on the study: Donor joined the COV1001 Ad26.COV2.S trial arm. Whole-study results and caveats: Recipients given vaccine exceeded placebo recipients in spike-specific TCR breadth.

The V gene's germline CDR1 is SEHNR and CDR2 FQNEAQ (reference sequence). CDR3 length: 15 amino acids. Trimming took 3 bases from V and 5 from J; bases not matched to a gene: 5. Measured with immunoSEQ multiplex PCR; TCRdb has only the in-frame clones, and not every one. The repertoire holds under 400,000 clones, with around 86% as singletons. About this clone: Its specificity is unknown.

Treatment described: about 20 received Ad26.COV2.S at low or high dose, single or two shots; 5 received placebo; per-sample allocation not given. Sampling took place 63 days after the first vaccine or placebo injection. The sample came from a Boston adult aged 18-55 years. It was Wuhan-strain SARS-CoV-2 spike that the Ad26 vaccine vector expressed. This sample comprised peripheral blood, obtained in a trial of Ad26.COV2.S vaccine versus placebo. The TCR comes from a person between 18 and 60 years old who received the Ad26.COV2.S COVID-19 vaccine or a placebo. The J gene is TRBJ1-1, the V gene TRBV7-9, with 11 bases matching TRBD1. The CDR3 reads CASSLGQGERTEAFF. Here the CDR3 DNA reads TGTGCCAGCAGCTTGGGACAGGGGGAGAGAACTGAAGCTTTCTTT.